Presented here are 9 T cell receptor beta chains from one specimen sequenced in a study of blood T cell repertoires in COVID-19. The repertoire was sequenced with immunoSEQ multiplex PCR; TCRdb's copy has only in-frame clones and lacks some. This table holds 100,000 to 150,000 clones, approximately 90% found once. Material: peripheral blood. These receptor sequences come from a woman in her 50s with acute or convalescent COVID-19.

The chain employs TRBV11-2 and TRBJ2-2; D perhaps matches TRBD2 (5 bases). Trimming took 1 base from V and 4 from J, leaving 7 bases between them. The CDR3 loop spans 14 amino acids. Germline V gives CDR1 SGHAT, CDR2 FQNNGV. The CDR3 sequence is CASSLVRATGELFF. CDR3 sequence (DNA): TGTGCCAGCAGCTTAGTGCGGGCCACCGGGGAGCTGTTTTTT.

With regard to this clone: The same CDR3 also results from other DNA sequences found in this sample. The rearrangement links TRBV6-1 to TRBJ1-1, with D maybe TRBD1 (6 bases). The germline V and J ends were trimmed by 2 bases and 6 bases, with 13 bases remaining between them. Germline V gives CDR1 MNHNS, CDR2 SASEGT. This CDR3 contains 14 residues. The CDR3 loop is CASSETTGIAEAFF. CDR3 DNA: TGTGCCAGCAGTGAAACCACAGGGATCGCTGAAGCTTTCTTT.

V usage is TRBV29-1 and J usage is TRBJ1-2; 8 nucleotides match TRBD1. The V gene end was trimmed by 6 bases and the J gene end by 7 bases; junction bases not matched to a gene: 10. Germline V gene lookup returns CDR1 SQVTM and CDR2 ANQGSEA. This CDR3 spans 13 amino acids. The CDR3 loop is CSVKGQGAGGYTF. In nucleotides, the CDR3 is TGCAGCGTCAAGGGGCAGGGGGCCGGTGGCTACACCTTC.

This chain joins TRBV11-2 and TRBJ1-1, with 7 positions matching TRBD1. This CDR3 contains 16 residues. Germline CDR1 and CDR2: SGHAT and FQNNGV. V was clipped by 1 base and J by 2 bases; unmatched bases: 7. The CDR3 region is CASSLVTGWLNTEAFF. In DNA form, the CDR3 reads TGTGCCAGCAGCTTAGTGACAGGGTGGTTAAACACTGAAGCTTTCTTT.

The V gene is TRBV13, the J gene TRBJ2-2; 7 bases align to TRBD2. Per germline, CDR1 PRHDT and CDR2 FYEKMQ (reference sequence). V was clipped by 8 bases and J by 6 bases; unmatched bases: 9. The CDR3 totals 14 residues. The CDR3 DNA follows: TGTGCCAGCGGCCTCGGTGGGAGGGCCGGGGAGCTGTTTTTT. It is translated as CASGLGGRAGELFF.

This chain connects TRBV10-3 to TRBJ1-2; D gene unclear. CDR1 and CDR2 (germline): ENHRY, SYGVKD. V was pared by 2 bases and J by 1 base, with 5 bases between. CDR3 length: 13 residues. The CDR3 sequence: CAISESINYGYTF. DNA of the CDR3: TGTGCCATCAGTGAGAGCATTAACTATGGCTACACCTTC.

J is TRBJ1-5 and V is TRBV19, with TRBD1 matching 9 bases. The CDR3 totals 15 residues. Germline loops: CDR1 LNHDA, CDR2 SQIVND (reference sequence). The junction had 11 bases not matched to a gene; V was cut back by 7 bases and J by 7 bases. The CDR3 here is CASMISDRGYQPQHF. CDR3 in DNA: TGTGCCAGTATGATCTCGGACAGGGGATACCAGCCCCAGCATTTT.

This chain connects TRBV7-9 to TRBJ1-1; 8 bases match TRBD1. The CDR3 is 15 amino acids. V dropped 1 base and J dropped 0; count of bases not matched to a gene: 1. Germline V gene data show CDR1 as SEHNR and CDR2 as FQNEAQ (reference sequence). CDR3 amino acids: CASSLGTGLNTEAFF. The CDR3 DNA sequence: TGTGCCAGCAGCTTAGGGACAGGGCTGAACACTGAAGCTTTCTTT.

V and J are TRBV18 and TRBJ2-6; 7 bases align to TRBD1. The germline CDR1 and CDR2 sequences are KGHSH and LQKENI. With V trimmed by 8 bases and J by 0 bases, 10 bases remained unmatched. The CDR3 runs 17 residues. The CDR3 DNA is TGTGCCAGCCGTCAGGACAGGTCATACTCTGGGGCCAACGTCCTGACTTTC. Its translation is CASRQDRSYSGANVLTF.